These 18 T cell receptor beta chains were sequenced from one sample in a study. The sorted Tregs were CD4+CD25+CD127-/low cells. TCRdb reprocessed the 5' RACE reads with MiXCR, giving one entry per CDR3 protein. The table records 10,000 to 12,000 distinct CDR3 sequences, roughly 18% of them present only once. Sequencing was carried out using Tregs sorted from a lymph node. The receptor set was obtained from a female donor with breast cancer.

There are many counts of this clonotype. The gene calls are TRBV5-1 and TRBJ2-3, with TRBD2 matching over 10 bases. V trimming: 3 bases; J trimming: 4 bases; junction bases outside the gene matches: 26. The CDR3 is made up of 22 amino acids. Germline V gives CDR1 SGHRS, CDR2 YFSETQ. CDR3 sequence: CASSYDRPPRTSGNYWADTQYF. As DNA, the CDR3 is TGCGCCAGCAGCTACGACAGGCCCCCCAGGACTAGCGGAAATTATTGGGCAGATACGCAGTATTTT.

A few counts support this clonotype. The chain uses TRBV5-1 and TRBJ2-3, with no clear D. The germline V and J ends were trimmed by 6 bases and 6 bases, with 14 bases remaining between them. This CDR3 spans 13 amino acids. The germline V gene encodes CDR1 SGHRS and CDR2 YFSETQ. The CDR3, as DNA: TGCGCCAGCAACTTCGGCGGCTACGATACGCAGTATTTT. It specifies CASNFGGYDTQYF.

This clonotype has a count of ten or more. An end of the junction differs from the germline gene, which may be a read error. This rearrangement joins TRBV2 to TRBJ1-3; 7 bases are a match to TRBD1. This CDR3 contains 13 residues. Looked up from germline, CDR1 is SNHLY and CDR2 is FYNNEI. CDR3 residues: CASREGQENTIYF. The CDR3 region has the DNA TGTGCCAGCAGGGAAGGACAGGAAAACACCATATATTTT.

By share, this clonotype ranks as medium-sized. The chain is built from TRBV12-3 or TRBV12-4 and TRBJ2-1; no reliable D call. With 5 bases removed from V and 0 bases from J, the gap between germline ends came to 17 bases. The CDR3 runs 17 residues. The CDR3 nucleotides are TGTGCCAGCAGTCTCCGCCTCGGGCGGAGCTCCTACAATGAGCAGTTCTTC. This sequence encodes CASSLRLGRSSYNEQFF.

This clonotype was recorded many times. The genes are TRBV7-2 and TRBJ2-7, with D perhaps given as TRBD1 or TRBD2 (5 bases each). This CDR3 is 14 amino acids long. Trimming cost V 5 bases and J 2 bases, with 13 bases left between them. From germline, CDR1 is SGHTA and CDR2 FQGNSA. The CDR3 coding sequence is TGTGCCAGCAGCCTCCGGGACGGCCCCTACGAGCAGTACTTC. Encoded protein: CASSLRDGPYEQYF.

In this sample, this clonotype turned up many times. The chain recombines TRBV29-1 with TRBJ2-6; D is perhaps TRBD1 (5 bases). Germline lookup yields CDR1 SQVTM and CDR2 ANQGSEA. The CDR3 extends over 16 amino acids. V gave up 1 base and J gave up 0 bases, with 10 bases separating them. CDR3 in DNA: TGCAGCGTTGAAGCGCCAGGGCCCTCTGGGGCCAACGTCCTGACTTTC. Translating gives CSVEAPGPSGANVLTF.

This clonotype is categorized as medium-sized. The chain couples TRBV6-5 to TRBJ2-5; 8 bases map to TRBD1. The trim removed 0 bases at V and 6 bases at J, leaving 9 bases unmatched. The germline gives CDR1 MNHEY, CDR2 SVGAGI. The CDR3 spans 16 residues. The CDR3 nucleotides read TGTGCCAGCAGTTACTCCCCGACAGGGGCGGGAAAGACCCAGTACTTC. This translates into CASSYSPTGAGKTQYF.

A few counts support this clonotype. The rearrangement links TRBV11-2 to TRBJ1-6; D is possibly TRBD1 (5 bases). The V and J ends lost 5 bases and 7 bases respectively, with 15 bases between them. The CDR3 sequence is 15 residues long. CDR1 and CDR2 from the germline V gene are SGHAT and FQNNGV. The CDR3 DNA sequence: TGTGCCAGCAGCCCATCCGGGACGGCAAATTCACCCCTCCACTTT. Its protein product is CASSPSGTANSPLHF.

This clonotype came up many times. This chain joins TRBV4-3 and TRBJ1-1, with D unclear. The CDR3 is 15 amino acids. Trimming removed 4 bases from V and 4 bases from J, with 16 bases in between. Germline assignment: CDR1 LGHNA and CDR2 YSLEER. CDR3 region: CASSPLLGIFTEAFF. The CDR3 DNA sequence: TGCGCCAGCAGCCCTTTGTTAGGCATCTTCACTGAAGCTTTCTTT.

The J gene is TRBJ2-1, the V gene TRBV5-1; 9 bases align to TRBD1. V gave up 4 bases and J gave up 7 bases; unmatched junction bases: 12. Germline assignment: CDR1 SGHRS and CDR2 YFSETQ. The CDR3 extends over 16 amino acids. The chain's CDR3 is CASSQKQGARVNEQFF. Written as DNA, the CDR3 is TGCGCCAGCAGCCAAAAACAGGGGGCTAGGGTGAATGAGCAGTTCTTC.

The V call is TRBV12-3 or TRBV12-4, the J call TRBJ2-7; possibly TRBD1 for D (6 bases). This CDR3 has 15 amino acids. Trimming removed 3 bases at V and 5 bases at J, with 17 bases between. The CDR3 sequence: CASSLDTGTQDEQYF. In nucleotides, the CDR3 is TGTGCCAGCAGTTTGGATACCGGGACACAAGACGAGCAGTACTTC.

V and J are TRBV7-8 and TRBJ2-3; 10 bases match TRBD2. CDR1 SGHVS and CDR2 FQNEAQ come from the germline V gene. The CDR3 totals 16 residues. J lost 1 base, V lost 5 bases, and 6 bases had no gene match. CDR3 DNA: TGTGCCAGCAGCGCCCGGACTAGCGGAGGCACAGATACGCAGTATTTT. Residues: CASSARTSGGTDTQYF.

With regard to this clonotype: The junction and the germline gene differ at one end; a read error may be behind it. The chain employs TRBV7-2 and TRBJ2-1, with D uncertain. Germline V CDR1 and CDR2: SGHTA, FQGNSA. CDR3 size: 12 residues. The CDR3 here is CTCSLVRDEQFF. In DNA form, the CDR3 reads TGTACCTGCAGTTTAGTCAGAGATGAGCAGTTCTTC.

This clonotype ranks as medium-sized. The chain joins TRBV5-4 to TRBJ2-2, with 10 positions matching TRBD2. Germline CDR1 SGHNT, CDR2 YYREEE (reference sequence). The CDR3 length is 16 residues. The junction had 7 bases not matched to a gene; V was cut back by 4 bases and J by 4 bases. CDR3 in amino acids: CASSALAGGVTGELFF. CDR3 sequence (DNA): TGTGCCAGCAGCGCCTTAGCGGGAGGAGTCACCGGGGAGCTGTTTTTT.

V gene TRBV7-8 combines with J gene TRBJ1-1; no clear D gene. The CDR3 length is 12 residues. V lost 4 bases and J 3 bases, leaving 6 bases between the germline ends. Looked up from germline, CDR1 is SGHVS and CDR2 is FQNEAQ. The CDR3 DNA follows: TGTGCCAGCAGCTCTACTTACACTGAAGCTTTCTTT. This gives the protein CASSSTYTEAFF.

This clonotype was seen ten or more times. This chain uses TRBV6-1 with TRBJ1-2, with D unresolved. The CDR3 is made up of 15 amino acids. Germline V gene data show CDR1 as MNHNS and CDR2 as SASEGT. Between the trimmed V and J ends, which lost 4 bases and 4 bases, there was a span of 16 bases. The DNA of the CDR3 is TGTGCCAGCAGTGTTAACGGAATCGCCCTCTATGGCTACACCTTC. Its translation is CASSVNGIALYGYTF.

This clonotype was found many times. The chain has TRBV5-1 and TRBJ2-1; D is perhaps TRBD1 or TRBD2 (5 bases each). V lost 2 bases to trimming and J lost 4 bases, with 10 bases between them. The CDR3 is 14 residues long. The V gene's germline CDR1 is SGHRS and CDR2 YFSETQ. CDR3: CASSFGDPYNEQFF. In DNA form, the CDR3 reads TGCGCCAGCAGCTTTGGGGACCCATACAATGAGCAGTTCTTC.

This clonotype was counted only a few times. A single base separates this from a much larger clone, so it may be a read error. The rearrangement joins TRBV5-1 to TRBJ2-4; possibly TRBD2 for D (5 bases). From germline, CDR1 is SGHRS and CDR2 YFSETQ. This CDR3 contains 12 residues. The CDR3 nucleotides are TGCGCCAACAGCCGGGATGGGAACATTCAGTACTTC. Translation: CANSRDGNIQYF.